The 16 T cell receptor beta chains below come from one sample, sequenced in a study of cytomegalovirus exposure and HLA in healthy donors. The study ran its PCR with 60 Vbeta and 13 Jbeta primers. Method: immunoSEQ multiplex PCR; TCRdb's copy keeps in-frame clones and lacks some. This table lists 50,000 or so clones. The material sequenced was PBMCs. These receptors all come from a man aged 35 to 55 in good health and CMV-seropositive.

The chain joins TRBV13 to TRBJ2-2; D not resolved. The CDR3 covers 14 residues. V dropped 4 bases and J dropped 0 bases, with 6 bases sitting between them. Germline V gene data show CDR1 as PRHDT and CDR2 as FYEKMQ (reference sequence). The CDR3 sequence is CASSSRSNTGELFF. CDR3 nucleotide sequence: TGTGCCAGCAGCTCTCGTTCGAACACCGGGGAGCTGTTTTTT.

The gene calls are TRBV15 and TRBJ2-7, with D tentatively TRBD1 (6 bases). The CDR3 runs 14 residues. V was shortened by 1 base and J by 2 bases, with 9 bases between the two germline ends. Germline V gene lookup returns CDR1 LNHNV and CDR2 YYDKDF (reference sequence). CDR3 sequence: CATSRGTVPYEQYF. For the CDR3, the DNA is TGTGCCACCAGCAGAGGGACAGTCCCCTACGAGCAGTACTTC.

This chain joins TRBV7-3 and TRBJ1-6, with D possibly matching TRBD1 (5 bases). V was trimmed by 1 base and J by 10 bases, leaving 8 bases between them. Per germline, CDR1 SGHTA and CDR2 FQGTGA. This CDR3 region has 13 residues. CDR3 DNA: TGTGCCAGCAGCTTAATTCAGGGCTCACCCCTCCACTTT. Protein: CASSLIQGSPLHF.

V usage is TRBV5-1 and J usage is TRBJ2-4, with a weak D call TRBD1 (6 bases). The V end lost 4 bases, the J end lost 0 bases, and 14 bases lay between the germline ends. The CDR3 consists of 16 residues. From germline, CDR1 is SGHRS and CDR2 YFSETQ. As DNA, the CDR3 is TGCGCCAGCAGCAACGTCCCAGGGGTAGCCAAAAACATTCAGTACTTC. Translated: CASSNVPGVAKNIQYF.

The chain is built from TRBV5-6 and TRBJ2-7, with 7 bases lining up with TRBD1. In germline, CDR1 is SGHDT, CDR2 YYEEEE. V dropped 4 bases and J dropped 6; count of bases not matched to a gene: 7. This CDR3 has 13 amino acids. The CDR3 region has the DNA TGTGCCAGCAGCATGGGACAGTCATCCGAGCAGTACTTC. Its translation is CASSMGQSSEQYF.

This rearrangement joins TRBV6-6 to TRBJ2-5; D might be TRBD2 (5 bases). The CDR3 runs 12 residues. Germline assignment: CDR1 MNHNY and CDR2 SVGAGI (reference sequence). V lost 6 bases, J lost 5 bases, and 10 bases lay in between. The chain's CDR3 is CASSSQRETQYF. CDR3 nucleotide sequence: TGTGCCAGCAGCTCTCAGCGGGAGACCCAGTACTTC.

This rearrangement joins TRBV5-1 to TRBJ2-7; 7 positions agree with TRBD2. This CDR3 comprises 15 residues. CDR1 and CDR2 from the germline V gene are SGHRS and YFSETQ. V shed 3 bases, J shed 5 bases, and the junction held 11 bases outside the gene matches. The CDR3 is CASSSPGGGGNEQYF. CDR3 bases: TGCGCCAGCAGCTCGCCAGGCGGGGGAGGTAACGAGCAGTACTTC.

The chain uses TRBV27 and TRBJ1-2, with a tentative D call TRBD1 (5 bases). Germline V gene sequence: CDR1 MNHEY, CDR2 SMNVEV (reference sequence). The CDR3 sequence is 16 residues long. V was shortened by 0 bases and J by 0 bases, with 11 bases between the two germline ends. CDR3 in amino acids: CASSLSGPPANYGYTF. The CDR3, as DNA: TGTGCCAGCAGTTTATCGGGGCCTCCAGCTAACTATGGCTACACCTTC.

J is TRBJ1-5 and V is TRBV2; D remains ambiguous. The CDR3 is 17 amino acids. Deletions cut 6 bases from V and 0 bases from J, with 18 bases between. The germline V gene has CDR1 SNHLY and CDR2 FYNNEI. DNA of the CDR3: TGTGCCAGCAGAATAACCGCGGGGAGCAATAGCAATCAGCCCCAGCATTTT. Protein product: CASRITAGSNSNQPQHF.

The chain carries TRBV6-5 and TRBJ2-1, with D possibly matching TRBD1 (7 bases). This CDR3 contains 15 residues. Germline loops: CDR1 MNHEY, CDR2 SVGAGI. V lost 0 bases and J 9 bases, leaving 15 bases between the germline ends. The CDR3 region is CASSYSNRRDSEQFF. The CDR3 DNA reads TGTGCCAGCAGTTACTCGAATCGGCGGGACAGTGAGCAGTTCTTC.

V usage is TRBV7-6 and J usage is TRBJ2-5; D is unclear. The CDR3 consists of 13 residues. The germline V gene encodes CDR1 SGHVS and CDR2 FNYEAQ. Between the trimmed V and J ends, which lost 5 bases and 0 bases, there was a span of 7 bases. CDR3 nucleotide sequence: TGTGCCAGCAGCCTCGAGTACCAAGAGACCCAGTACTTC. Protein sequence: CASSLEYQETQYF.

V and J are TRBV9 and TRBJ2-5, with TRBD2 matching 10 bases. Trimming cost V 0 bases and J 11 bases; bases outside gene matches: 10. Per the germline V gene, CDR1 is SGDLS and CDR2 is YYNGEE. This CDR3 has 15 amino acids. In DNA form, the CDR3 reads TGTGCCAGCAGCGTAGACAACAGCGGGGGGGAGGAGCAGTACTTC. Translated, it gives CASSVDNSGGEEQYF.

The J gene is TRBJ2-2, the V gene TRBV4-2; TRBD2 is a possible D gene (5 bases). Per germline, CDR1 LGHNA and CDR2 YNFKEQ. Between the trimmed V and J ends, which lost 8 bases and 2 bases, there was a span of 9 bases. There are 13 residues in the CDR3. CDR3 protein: CASRGSNTGELFF. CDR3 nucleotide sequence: TGTGCCAGCCGGGGATCTAACACCGGGGAGCTGTTTTTT.

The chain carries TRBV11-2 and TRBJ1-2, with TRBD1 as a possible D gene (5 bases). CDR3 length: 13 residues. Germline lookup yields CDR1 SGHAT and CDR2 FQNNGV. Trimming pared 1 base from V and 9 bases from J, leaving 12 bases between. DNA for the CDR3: TGTGCCAGCAGCTTAGGCAGGGCCGGTAGCTACACCTTC. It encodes CASSLGRAGSYTF. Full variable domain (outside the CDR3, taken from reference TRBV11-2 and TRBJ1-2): EAGVAQSPRYKIIEKRQSVAFWCNPISGHATLYWYQQILGQGPKLLIQFQNNGVVDDSQLPKDRFSAERLKGVDSTLKIQPAKLEDSAVYLCASSLGRAGSYTFGSGTRLTVV.

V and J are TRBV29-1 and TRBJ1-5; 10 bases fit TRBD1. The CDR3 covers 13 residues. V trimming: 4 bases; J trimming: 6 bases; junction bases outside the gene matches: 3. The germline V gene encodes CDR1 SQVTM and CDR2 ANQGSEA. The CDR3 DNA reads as TGCAGCGTTGTGACAGGGGGCGGTCAGCCCCAGCATTTT. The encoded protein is CSVVTGGGQPQHF.

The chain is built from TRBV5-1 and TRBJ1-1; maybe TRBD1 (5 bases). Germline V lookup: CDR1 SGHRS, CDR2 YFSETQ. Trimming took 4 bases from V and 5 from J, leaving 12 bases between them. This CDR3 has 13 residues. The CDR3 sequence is CASSQGVGTEAFF. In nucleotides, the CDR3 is TGCGCCAGCAGCCAAGGGGTTGGGACTGAAGCTTTCTTT.